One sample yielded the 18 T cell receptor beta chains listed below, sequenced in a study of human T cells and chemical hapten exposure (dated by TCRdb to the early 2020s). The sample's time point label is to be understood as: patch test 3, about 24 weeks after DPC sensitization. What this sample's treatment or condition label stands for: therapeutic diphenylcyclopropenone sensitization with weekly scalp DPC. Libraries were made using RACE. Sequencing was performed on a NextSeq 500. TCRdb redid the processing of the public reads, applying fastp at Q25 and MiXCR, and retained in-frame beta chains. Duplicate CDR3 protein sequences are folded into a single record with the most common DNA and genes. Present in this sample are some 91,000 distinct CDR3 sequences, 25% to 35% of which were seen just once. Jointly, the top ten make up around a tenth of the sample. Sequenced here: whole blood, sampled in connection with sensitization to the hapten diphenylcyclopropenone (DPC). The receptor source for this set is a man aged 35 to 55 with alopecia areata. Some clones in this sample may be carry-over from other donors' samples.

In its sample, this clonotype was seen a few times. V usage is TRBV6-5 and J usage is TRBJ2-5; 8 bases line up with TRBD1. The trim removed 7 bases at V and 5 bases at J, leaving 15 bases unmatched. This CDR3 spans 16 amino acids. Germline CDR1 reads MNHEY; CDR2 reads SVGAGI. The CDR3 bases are TGTGCCAGCACCAACGCGGCAGGGGGCGGCTGGGAGACCCAGTACTTC. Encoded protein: CASTNAAGGGWETQYF.

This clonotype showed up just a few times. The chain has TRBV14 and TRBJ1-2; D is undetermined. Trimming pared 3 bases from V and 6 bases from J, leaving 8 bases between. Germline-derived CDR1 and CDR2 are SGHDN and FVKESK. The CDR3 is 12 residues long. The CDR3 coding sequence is TGTGCCAGCAGCCACACTAGGAATGGCTACACCTTC. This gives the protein CASSHTRNGYTF.

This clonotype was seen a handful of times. Here the CDR3 DNA reads TGTGCCAGCAGTGACCTACTAGCGGTCCTTGCAGATACGCAGTATTTT. This encodes CASSDLLAVLADTQYF. The gene calls are TRBV6-1 and TRBJ2-3; TRBD2 agrees at 8 bases. CDR1 MNHNS and CDR2 SASEGT come from the germline V gene. V gave up 3 bases and J gave up 4 bases; unmatched junction bases: 9. The CDR3 sequence is 16 residues long.

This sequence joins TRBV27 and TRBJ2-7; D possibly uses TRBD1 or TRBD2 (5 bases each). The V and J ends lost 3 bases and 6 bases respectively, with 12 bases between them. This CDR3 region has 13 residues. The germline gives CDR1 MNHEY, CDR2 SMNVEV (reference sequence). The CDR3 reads CASSFLGGPEQYF. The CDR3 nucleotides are TGTGCCAGCAGTTTCCTTGGGGGTCCCGAGCAGTACTTC.

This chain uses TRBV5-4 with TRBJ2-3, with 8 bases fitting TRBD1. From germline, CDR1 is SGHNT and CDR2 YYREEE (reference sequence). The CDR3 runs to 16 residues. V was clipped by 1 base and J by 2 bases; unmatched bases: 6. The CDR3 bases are TGTGCCAGCAGCTTGCCGGGGACAGGACACACAGATACGCAGTATTTT. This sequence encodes CASSLPGTGHTDTQYF.

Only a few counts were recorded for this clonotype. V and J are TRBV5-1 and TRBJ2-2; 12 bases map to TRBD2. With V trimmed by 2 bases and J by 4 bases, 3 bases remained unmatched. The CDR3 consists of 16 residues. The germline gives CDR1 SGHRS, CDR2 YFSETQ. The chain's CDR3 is CASSLGLAGSTGELFF. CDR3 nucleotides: TGCGCCAGCAGCTTAGGACTAGCGGGGAGCACCGGGGAGCTGTTTTTT.

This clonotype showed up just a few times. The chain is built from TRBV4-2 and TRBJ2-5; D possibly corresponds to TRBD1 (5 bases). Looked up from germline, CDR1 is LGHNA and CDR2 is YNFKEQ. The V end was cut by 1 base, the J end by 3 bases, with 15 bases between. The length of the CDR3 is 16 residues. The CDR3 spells CASSQADTGWEETQYF. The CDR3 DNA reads TGTGCCAGCAGCCAAGCTGATACAGGCTGGGAAGAGACCCAGTACTTC.

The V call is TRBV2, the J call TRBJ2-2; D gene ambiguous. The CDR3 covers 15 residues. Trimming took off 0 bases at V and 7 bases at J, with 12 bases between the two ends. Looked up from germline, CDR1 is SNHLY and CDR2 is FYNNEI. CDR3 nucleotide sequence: TGTGCCAGCAGTGAAGCGCGGAGCGTCATCGGGGAGCTGTTTTTT. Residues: CASSEARSVIGELFF.

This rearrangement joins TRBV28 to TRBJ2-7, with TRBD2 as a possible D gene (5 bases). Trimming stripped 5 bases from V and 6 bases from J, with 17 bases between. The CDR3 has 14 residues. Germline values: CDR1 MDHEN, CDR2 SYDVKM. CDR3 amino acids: CASSLERTPTEQYF. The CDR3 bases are TGTGCCAGCAGTCTTGAAAGGACTCCCACCGAGCAGTACTTC. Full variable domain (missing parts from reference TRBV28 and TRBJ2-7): DVKVTQSSRYLVKRTGEKVFLECVQDMDHENMFWYRQDPGLGLRLIYFSYDVKMKEKGDIPEGYSVSREKKERFSLILESASTNQTSMYLCASSLERTPTEQYFGPGTRLTVT.

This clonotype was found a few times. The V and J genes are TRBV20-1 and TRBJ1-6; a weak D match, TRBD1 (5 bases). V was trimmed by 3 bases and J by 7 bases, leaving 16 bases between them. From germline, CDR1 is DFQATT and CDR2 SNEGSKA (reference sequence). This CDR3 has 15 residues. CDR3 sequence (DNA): TGCAGTGCTAGGACATCCCCCCGGGGGAATTCACCCCTCCACTTT. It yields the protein CSARTSPRGNSPLHF.

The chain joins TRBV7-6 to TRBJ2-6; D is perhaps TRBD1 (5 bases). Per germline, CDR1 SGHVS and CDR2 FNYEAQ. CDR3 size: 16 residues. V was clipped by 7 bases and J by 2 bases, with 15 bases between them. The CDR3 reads CASTEYQGTGANVLTF. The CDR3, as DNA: TGTGCCAGCACCGAGTACCAGGGTACTGGGGCCAACGTCCTGACTTTC.

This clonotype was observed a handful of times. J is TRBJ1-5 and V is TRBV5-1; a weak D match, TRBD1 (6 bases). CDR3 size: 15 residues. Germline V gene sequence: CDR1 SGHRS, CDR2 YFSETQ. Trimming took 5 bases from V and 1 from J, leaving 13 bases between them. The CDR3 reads CASSPGDKSNQPQHF. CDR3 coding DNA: TGCGCCAGCAGTCCCGGGGACAAAAGCAATCAGCCCCAGCATTTT.

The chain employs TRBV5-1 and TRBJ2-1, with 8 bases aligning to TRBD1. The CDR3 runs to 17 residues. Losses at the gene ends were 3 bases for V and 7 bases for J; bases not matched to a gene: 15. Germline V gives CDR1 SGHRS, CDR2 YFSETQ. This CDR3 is CASSSALSGGAGNEQFF. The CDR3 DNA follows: TGCGCCAGCAGCTCCGCCTTGTCAGGGGGCGCGGGTAATGAGCAGTTCTTC.

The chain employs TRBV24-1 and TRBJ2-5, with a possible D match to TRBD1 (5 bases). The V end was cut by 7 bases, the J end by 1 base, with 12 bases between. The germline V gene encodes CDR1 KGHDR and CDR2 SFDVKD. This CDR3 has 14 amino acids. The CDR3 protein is CATSPTESQETQYF. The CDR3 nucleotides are TGTGCCACCAGCCCGACAGAGTCCCAAGAGACCCAGTACTTC.

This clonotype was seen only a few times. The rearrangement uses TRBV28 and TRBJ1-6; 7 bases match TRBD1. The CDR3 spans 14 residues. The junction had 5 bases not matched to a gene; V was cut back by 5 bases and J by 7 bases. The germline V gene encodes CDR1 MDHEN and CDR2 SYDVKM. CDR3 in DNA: TGTGCCAGCAGTCTACAGGGGCGAAATTCACCCCTCCACTTT. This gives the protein CASSLQGRNSPLHF.

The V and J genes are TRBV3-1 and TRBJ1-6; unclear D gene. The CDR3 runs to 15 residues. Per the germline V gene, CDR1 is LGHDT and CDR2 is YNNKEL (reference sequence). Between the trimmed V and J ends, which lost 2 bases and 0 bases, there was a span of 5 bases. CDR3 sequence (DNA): TGTGCCAGCAGCCAACCGTCCTCCTATAATTCACCCCTCCACTTT. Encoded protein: CASSQPSSYNSPLHF.

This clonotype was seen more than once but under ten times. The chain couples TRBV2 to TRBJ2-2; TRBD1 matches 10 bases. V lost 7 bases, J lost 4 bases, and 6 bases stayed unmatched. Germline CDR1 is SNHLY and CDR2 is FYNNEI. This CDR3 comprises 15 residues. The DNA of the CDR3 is TGTGCCAGCATTGACAGGGGGCACGGCACCGGGGAGCTGTTTTTT. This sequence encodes CASIDRGHGTGELFF.

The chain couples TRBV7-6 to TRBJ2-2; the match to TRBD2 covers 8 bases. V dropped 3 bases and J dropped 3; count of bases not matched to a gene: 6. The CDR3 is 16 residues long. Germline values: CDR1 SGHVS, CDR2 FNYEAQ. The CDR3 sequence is CASSFGRAGDTGELFF. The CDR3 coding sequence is TGTGCCAGCAGCTTCGGACGAGCGGGAGACACCGGGGAGCTGTTTTTT.